The clone carrying this T cell receptor (beta chain) has only one observation. CD8+ and CD4+ T cells circulating in blood were sequenced for TCR beta. This sample is part of a study of CD8 T cells in Susac syndrome. About the study: At the time their blood was drawn, patients with Susac syndrome were either therapy-naive, on corticosteroids (with some of them also receiving intravenous immunoglobulin), or on intravenous immunoglobulin alone.

With random hexamers, 0.5 to 1 ug RNA was reverse transcribed. TCRdb processed the immunoSEQ multiplex PCR reads anew with MiXCR; each CDR3 protein has one entry. The data show about 100,000 distinct CDR3 sequences, with approximately 95% seen just once and approximately 0.33% held by the top ten. V dropped 6 bases and J dropped 5 bases, with 19 bases sitting between them. The CDR3 sequence is 15 residues long. CDR1 is LGHNT and CDR2 is FRNRAP in the germline V gene. This TCR came from a human donor with Susac syndrome. The chain is built from TRBV12-5 and TRBJ2-5; D may match TRBD1 or TRBD2 (5 bases each). Sequenced input: CD8+ T cells from PBMCs. CDR3 bases: TGTGCTAGTGGGGAACCGGGACGACTGGAGGAGACCCAGTACTTC. Protein sequence: CASGEPGRLEETQYF.